This T cell receptor (beta chain) is drawn from a study of Tregs in tolerant kidney transplant recipients. Notes on the study in general: Biological reproducibility was not directly addressed in this study. Few patients were studied, so findings need validation in larger groups. Expanding Tregs on activated donor B cells appeared to best identify donor-specific TCRbeta clones.

Unstimulated regulatory T cells (CD4+CD25+CD127-), CD4+CD25- non-regulatory cells, CD4 and CD8 cells were FACS-sorted from thawed PBMCs. Germline trimming cut 5 bases from V and 1 base from J; bases unmatched to any gene: 4. Per germline, CDR1 SGHAT and CDR2 FQNNGV. The CDR3 is made up of 14 amino acids. With regard to this clone: Its target is unknown.

Method: immunoSEQ multiplex PCR; TCRdb's copy keeps in-frame clones and lacks some. The data show approximately 260,000 clones, around 81% seen once. Sequencing input: CD4+ T cells from blood. The TCR was taken from a human donor in good health. The V call is TRBV11-2, the J call TRBJ2-5; 7 bases match TRBD1. The CDR3: CASSRRDSQETQYF. In DNA, the CDR3 is TGTGCCAGCAGCCGCCGGGACAGCCAAGAGACCCAGTACTTC.